The text below deals with one T cell receptor beta chain. Its antigen remains undetermined. No quality values exist for individual bases; no much larger clone is one base distant. CDR1 and CDR2 were assigned from the germline V gene (reference sequence) as SGHKS and YYEKEE. V sheds 5 bases and J sheds 6 bases, leaving 5 bases between their ends. The CDR3 starts with the cysteine, ends with the phenylalanine, and has 10 residues. Left in the record is the CDR3 DNA by itself, 30 bases read in frame from the first base. The data belong to a study of blood T cell repertoires in COVID-19 (dated by TCRdb to the early 2020s). For the wider study: Collaborator samples came from the United States, Italy and Spain and covered acute and convalescent phases of COVID-19. The prospective study material was composed of cDNA or gDNA derived from T cells, B-cell-depleted T cells, or PBMCs. Subjects who had been exposed to COVID-19, were actively infected with it, or had recovered from it provided the deeply sampled blood TCRbeta repertoires that made up the dataset. The repertoires were released in a freely available public database meant as a resource for research on the immune response to SARS-CoV-2. The samples were drawn from two sources: the first 160 participants of the ongoing ImmuneRACE study, and 1,254 subjects contributed by 6 global collaborators. A de-identified subject ID, COVID-19 status, age in years and sex were almost always included in the sample metadata. Where available, HLA class I and class II types were obtained from metadata supplied by the sample provider rather than from assay-based typing.

Participants in the prospective study were aged about 18 to 100 years, lived in about two dozen United States geographic areas, and enrolled through a virtual design. In the prospective study, cohorts were assigned on the basis of participant-reported clinical history obtained from a screening survey and a study questionnaire. Each participant in the prospective study had whole blood, serum and a nasopharyngeal or oropharyngeal swab collected by mobile phlebotomists. Additional blood draws and questionnaires over an approximately two-month period could optionally be provided by prospective study participants. Before DNA extraction, prospective study blood samples were shipped either frozen or at room temperature. TCRbeta CDR3 regions were amplified from genomic DNA by means of the immunoSEQ Assay, a bias-controlled multiplex PCR. The published analysis was carried out like this. The number of nucleated cells in each sample was estimated from the amplification of reference gene primers within the assay. To quantify the absolute abundance of each unique TCRbeta CDR3 rearrangement, sequence reads were collapsed and filtered. For each sample, productive Simpson clonality was calculated as the square root of Simpson's diversity index across productive rearrangements. This immuneACCESS table, as held by TCRdb, lists in-frame sequences with V and J called but not all clones. Of the missing ones, under half trace to an unresolved V gene in checked studies; the others have no known cause. V, J and clone size reflect that table, while D and trimming were determined from the DNA. This sample comprises 250,000 to 300,000 clones, over 80% of them detected only once. The ten largest make up around 1.3% of the sample.

Findings and caveats that apply to the study as a whole: The quantity of clinical and demographic metadata differed by source and by participant and was supplied without curation.

The rearrangement combines TRBV5-5 with TRBJ1-1, with the D gene call left open. This sequence originates from a human donor in a cohort exposed to, infected with or recovered from COVID-19 (not recorded which). The donor label of this sample is uncertain. What was sequenced was PBMCs or T cells enriched from blood (not recorded which). The CDR3 has the sequence CASSSAEAFF. The base sequence is TGTGCCAGCAGTTCTGCTGAAGCTTTCTTT. Joined to the reference TRBV5-5 and TRBJ1-1 proteins, this CDR3 gives the full variable domain: DAGVTQSPTHLIKTRGQQVTLRCSPISGHKSVSWYQQVLGQGPQFIFQYYEKEERGRGNFPDRFSARQFPNYSSELNVNALLLGDSALYLCASSSAEAFFGQGTRLTVV.